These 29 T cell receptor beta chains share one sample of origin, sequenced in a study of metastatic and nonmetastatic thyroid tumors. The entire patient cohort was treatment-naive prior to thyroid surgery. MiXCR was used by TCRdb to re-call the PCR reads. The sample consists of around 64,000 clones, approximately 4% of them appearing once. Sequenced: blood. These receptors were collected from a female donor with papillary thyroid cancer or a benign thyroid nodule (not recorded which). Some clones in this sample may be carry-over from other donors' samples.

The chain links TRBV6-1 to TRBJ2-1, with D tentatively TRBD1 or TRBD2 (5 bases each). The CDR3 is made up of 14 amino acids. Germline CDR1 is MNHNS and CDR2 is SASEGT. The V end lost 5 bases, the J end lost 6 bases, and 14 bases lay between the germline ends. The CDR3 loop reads CASSPGTDPNEQFF. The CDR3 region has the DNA TGTGCCAGCAGTCCCGGGACGGATCCCAATGAGCAGTTCTTC.

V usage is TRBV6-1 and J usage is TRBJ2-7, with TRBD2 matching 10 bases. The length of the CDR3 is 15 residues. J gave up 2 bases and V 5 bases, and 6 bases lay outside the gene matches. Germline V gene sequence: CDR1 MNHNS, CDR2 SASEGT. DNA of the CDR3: TGTGCCAGCAGTACAAAAGCGGGAGGGACCTACGAGCAGTACTTC. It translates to CASSTKAGGTYEQYF.

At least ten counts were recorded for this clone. The CDR3 sequence: CASSLGRLSNNEQFF. CDR3 in DNA: TGTGCCAGCAGTTTAGGCCGACTTAGTAACAATGAGCAGTTCTTC. The rearrangement links TRBV28 to TRBJ2-1, with D uncertain. CDR1 is MDHEN, CDR2 SYDVKM, per germline. The CDR3 has 15 amino acids. V was clipped by 2 bases and J by 5 bases, with 13 bases between them.

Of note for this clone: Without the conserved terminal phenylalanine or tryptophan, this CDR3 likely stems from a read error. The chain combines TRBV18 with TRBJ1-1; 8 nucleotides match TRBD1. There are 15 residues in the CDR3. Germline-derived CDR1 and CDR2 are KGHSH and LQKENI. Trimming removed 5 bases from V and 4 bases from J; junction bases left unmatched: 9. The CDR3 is CASSTAKTGGTEAFS. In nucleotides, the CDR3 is TGTGCCAGCTCAACGGCGAAAACAGGGGGCACTGAAGCTTTCTCT.

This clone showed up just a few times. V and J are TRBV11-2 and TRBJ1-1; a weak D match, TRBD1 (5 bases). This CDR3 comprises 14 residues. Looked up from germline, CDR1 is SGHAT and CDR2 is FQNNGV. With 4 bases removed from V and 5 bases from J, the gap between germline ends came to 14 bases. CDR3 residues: CASSSGTGGTEAFF. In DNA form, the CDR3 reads TGTGCCAGCAGCTCCGGGACCGGCGGGACTGAAGCTTTCTTT.

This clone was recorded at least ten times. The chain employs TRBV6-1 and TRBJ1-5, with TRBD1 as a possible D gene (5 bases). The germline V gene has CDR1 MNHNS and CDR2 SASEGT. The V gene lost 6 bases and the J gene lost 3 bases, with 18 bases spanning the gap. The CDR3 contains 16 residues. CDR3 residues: CASSRGNRQNNQPQHF. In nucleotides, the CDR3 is TGTGCCAGCAGCCGGGGAAACAGGCAAAACAATCAGCCCCAGCATTTT.

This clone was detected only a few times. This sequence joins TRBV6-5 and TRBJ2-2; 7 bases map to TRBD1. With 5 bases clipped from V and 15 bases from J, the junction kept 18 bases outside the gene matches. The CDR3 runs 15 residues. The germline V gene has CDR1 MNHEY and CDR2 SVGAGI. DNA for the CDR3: TGTGCCAGCAGTCACGAGGGGGCGAACACCGGGCAGTTGTTTTTT. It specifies CASSHEGANTGQLFF.

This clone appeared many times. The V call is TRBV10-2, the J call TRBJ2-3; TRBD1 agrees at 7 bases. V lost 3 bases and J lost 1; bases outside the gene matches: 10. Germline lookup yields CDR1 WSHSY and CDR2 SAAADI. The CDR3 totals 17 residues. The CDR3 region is CASSDPRQGRGTDTQYF. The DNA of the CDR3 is TGCGCCAGCAGTGATCCGAGACAGGGCCGGGGCACAGATACGCAGTATTTT.

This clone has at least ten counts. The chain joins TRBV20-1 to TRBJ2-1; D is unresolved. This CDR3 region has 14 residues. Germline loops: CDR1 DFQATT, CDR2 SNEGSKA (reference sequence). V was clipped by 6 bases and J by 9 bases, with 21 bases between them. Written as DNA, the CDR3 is TGCAGTGCCCCCGGTACCCCCCTGTCGACTGAGCAGTTCTTC. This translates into CSAPGTPLSTEQFF.

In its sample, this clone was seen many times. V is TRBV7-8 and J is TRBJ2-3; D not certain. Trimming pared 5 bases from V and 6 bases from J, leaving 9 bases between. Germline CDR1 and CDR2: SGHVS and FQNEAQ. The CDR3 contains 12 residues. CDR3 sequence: CASSPSWDTQYF. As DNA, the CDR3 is TGTGCCAGCAGCCCCTCGTGGGATACGCAGTATTTT. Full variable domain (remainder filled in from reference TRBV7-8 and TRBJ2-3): GAGVSQSPRYKVAKRGQDVALRCDPISGHVSLFWYQQALGQGPEFLTYFQNEAQLDKSGLPSDRFFAERPEGSVSTLKIQRTQQEDSAVYLCASSPSWDTQYFGPGTRLTVL.

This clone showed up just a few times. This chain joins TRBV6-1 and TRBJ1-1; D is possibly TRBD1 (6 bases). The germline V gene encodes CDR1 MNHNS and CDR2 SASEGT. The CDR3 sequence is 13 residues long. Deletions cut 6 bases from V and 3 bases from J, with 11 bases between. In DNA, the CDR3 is TGTGCCAGCAGACAGGGAGCCCACACTGAAGCTTTCTTT. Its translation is CASRQGAHTEAFF.

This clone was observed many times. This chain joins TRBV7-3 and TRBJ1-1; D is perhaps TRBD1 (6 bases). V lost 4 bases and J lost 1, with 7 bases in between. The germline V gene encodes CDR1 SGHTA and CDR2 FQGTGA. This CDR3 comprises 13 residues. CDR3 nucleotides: TGTGCCAGCAGCTCGGACAGGAACACTGAAGCTTTCTTT. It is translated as CASSSDRNTEAFF.

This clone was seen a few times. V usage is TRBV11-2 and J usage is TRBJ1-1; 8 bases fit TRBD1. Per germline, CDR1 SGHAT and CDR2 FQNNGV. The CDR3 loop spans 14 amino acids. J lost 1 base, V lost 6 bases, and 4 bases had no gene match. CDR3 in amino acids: CASRPGGANTEAFF. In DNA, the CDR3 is TGTGCCAGCAGGCCAGGGGGCGCGAACACTGAAGCTTTCTTT. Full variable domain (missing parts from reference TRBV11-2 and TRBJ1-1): EAGVAQSPRYKIIEKRQSVAFWCNPISGHATLYWYQQILGQGPKLLIQFQNNGVVDDSQLPKDRFSAERLKGVDSTLKIQPAKLEDSAVYLCASRPGGANTEAFFGQGTRLTVV.

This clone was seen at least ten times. CDR3 region: CASSIGEKLFF. The CDR3 DNA reads as TGTGCCAGTAGTATAGGGGAAAAACTGTTTTTT. The genes are TRBV19 and TRBJ1-4; no reliable D call. Germline lookup yields CDR1 LNHDA and CDR2 SQIVND (reference sequence). Trimming left V 1 base short and J 8 bases short, with 2 bases between. This CDR3 is built from 11 residues.

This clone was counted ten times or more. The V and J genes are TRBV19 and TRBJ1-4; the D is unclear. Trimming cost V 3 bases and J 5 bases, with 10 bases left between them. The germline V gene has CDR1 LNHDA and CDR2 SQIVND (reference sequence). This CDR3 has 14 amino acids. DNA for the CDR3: TGTGCCAGTAGTATCCGTGGAGGGAATGAAAAACTGTTTTTT. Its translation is CASSIRGGNEKLFF.

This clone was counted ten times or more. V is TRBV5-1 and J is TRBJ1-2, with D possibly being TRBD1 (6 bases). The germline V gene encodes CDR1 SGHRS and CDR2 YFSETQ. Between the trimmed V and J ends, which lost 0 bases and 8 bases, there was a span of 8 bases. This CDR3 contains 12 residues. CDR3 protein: CASSLDRVGYTF. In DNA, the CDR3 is TGCGCCAGCAGCTTGGACAGGGTCGGCTACACCTTC. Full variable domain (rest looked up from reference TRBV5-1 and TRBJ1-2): KAGVTQTPRYLIKTRGQQVTLSCSPISGHRSVSWYQQTPGQGLQFLFEYFSETQRNKGNFPGRFSGRQFSNSRSEMNVSTLELGDSALYLCASSLDRVGYTFGSGTRLTVV.

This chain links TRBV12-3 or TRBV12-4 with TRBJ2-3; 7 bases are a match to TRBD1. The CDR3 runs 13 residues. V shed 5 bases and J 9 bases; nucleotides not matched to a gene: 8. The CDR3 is CASSLTQGKTQYF. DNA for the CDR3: TGTGCCAGCAGTCTCACACAGGGGAAAACGCAGTATTTT.

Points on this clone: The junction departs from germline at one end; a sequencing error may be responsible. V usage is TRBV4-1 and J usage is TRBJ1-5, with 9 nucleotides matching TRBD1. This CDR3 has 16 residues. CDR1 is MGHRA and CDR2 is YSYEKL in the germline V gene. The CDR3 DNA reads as TGCGTCAGCAGCCTCCGGACAGGGGATATCAATCAGCCCCAGCATTTT. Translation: CVSSLRTGDINQPQHF.

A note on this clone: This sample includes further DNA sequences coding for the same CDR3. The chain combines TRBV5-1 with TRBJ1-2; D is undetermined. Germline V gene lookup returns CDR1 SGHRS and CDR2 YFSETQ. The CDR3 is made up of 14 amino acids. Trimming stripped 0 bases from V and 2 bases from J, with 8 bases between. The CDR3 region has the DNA TGCGCCAGCAGCTTGGGTACTCGAAACTATGGCTACACCTTC. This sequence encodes CASSLGTRNYGYTF.

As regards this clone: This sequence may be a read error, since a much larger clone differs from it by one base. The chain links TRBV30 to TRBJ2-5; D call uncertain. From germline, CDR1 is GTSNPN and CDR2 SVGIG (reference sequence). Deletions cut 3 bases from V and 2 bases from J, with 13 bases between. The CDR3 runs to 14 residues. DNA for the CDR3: TGTGCCTGGAGAGCCCTAGGGCCTCAAGAGACCCAGTACTTC. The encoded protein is CAWRALGPQETQYF. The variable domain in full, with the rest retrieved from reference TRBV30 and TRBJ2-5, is SQTIHQWPATLVQPVGSPLSLECTVEGTSNPNLYWYRQAAGRGLQLLFYSVGIGQISSEVPQNLSASRPQDRQFILSSKKLLLSDSGFYLCAWRALGPQETQYFGPGTRLLVL.

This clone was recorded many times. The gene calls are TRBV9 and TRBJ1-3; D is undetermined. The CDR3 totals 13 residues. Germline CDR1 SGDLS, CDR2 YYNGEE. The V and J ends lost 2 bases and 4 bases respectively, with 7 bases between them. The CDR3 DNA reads TGTGCCAGCAGCGTCGAGACCGGAAACACCATATATTTT. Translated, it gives CASSVETGNTIYF.

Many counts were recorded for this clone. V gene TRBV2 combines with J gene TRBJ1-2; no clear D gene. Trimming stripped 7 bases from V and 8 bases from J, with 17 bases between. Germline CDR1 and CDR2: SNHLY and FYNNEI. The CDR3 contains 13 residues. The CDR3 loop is CASMFRVYSGYTF. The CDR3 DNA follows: TGTGCCAGCATGTTTAGGGTATATTCGGGCTACACCTTC.

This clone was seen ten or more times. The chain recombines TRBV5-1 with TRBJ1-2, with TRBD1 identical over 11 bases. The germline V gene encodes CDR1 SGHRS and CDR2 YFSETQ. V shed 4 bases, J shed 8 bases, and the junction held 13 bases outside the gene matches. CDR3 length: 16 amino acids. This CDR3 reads CASSPLSRTGGPGYTF. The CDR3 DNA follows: TGCGCCAGCAGCCCCTTATCCCGGACAGGGGGCCCGGGCTACACCTTC. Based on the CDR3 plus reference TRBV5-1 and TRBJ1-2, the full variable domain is KAGVTQTPRYLIKTRGQQVTLSCSPISGHRSVSWYQQTPGQGLQFLFEYFSETQRNKGNFPGRFSGRQFSNSRSEMNVSTLELGDSALYLCASSPLSRTGGPGYTFGSGTRLTVV.

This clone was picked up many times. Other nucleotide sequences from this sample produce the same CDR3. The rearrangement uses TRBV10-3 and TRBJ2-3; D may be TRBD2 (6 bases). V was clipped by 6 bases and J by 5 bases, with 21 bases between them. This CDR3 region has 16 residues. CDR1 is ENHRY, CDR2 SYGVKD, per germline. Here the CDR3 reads CAIREPAGLPGDTQYF. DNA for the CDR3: TGTGCCATCAGAGAGCCGGCGGGACTGCCGGGAGATACGCAGTATTTT.

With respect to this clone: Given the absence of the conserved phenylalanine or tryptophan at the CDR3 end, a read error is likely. CDR3 DNA: TGTGCCAGCATCCTAGTGGGTGGGCAGCCCCAGCATCTT. Protein sequence: CASILVGGQPQHL. This chain uses TRBV7-9 with TRBJ1-5; D remains ambiguous. In germline, CDR1 is SEHNR, CDR2 FQNEAQ (reference sequence). This CDR3 is 13 amino acids long. The V gene lost 7 bases and the J gene lost 7 bases, with 14 bases spanning the gap.

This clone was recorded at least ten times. Here the CDR3 DNA reads TGCAGTGCTAGTTATAGCGGGAATCCCTACAATGAGCAGTTCTTC. The encoded protein is CSASYSGNPYNEQFF. The V and J genes are TRBV20-1 and TRBJ2-1, with TRBD2 identical over 8 bases. The CDR3 has 15 residues. CDR1 is DFQATT, CDR2 SNEGSKA, per germline (reference sequence). J lost 2 bases, V lost 3 bases, and 6 bases had no gene match.

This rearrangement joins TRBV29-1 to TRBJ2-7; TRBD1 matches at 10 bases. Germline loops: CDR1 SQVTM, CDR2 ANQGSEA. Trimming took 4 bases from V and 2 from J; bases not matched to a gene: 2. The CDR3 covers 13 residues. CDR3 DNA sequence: TGCAGCGTTGGGACAGGGGGACCCTACGAGCAGTACTTC. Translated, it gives CSVGTGGPYEQYF.

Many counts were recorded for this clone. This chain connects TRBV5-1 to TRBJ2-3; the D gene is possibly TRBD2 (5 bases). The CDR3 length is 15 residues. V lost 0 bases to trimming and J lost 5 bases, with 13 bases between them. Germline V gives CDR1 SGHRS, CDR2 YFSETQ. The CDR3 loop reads CASSLASGSLDTQYF. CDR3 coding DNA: TGCGCCAGCAGCTTGGCCAGCGGAAGTTTAGATACGCAGTATTTT.

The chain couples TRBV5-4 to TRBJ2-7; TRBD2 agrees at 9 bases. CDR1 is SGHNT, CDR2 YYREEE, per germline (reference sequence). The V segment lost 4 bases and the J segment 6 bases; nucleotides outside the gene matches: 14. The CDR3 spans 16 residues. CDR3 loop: CASSPALSGRPPEQYF. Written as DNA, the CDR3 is TGTGCCAGCAGCCCTGCCCTCAGCGGGAGGCCCCCCGAGCAGTACTTC.